Listed below are T cell receptor beta chains from one sample, sequenced in a study of metastatic and nonmetastatic thyroid tumors. TCRdb reanalyzed the PCR reads with MiXCR. The sample has about 34,000 clones, roughly a third seen once. Sequenced: tumor tissue. Source of these receptors: a female donor with papillary thyroid cancer or a benign thyroid nodule (not recorded which). Some clones in this sample may be carry-over from other donors' samples. Each CDR3 is given with its conserved first and last residue. The D gene is left open where the match is weak. Rows may omit the clone size; those that give it use once, few, many or a size class.

j_call: TRBJ2-7; v_call: TRBV5-1; clone_size: .; d_call: .; cdr3_aa: CASRWGGTYEQYF; cdr3_nt: TGCGCCAGCAGGTGGGGTGGAACTTACGAGCAGTACTTC
j_call: TRBJ2-7; v_call: TRBV9; clone_size: .; d_call: TRBD1; cdr3_aa: CASSAGDRGSGEQYF; cdr3_nt: TGTGCCAGCAGCGCCGGGGACAGGGGATCTGGAGAGCAGTACTTC
j_call: TRBJ1-1; v_call: TRBV6-1; clone_size: few; d_call: .; cdr3_aa: CASAGLYTEAFF; cdr3_nt: TGTGCCAGTGCAGGACTGTACACTGAAGCTTTCTTT
j_call: TRBJ1-1; v_call: TRBV27; clone_size: few; d_call: TRBD1; cdr3_aa: CASSADRGGTEAFF; cdr3_nt: TGTGCCAGCAGTGCAGACAGGGGAGGCACTGAAGCTTTCTTT
j_call: TRBJ2-5; v_call: TRBV20-1; clone_size: .; d_call: .; cdr3_aa: CSASWGGQETQYF; cdr3_nt: TGCAGTGCTAGCTGGGGCGGGCAAGAGACCCAGTACTTC
j_call: TRBJ2-2; v_call: TRBV5-1; clone_size: few; d_call: TRBD2; cdr3_aa: CASSLIGTSGSRSGELFF; cdr3_nt: TGCGCCAGCAGCTTGATAGGGACTAGCGGGAGTAGGTCCGGGGAGCTGTTTTTT
j_call: TRBJ2-7; v_call: TRBV20-1; clone_size: .; d_call: TRBD1; cdr3_aa: CSARDRRAGTGAYEQYF; cdr3_nt: TGCAGTGCTAGAGATCGCCGGGCCGGGACAGGAGCCTACGAGCAGTACTTC
j_call: TRBJ1-1; v_call: TRBV19; clone_size: .; d_call: TRBD1; cdr3_aa: CASLNRGLTEAFF; cdr3_nt: TGTGCCAGCCTCAACAGGGGGCTGACTGAAGCTTTCTTT
j_call: TRBJ1-2; v_call: TRBV10-2; clone_size: .; d_call: TRBD1; cdr3_aa: CASSEDRVDYGYTF; cdr3_nt: TGCGCCAGCAGTGAGGACAGGGTGGACTATGGCTACACCTTC
j_call: TRBJ2-3; v_call: TRBV24-1; clone_size: .; d_call: TRBD2; cdr3_aa: CATSDLPSGGAPDTQYF; cdr3_nt: TGTGCCACCAGTGATTTGCCTAGCGGGGGGGCTCCAGATACGCAGTATTTT
j_call: TRBJ1-1; v_call: TRBV10-3; clone_size: .; d_call: .; cdr3_aa: CAISGGVAEAFF; cdr3_nt: TGTGCCATCAGTGGTGGGGTGGCTGAAGCTTTCTTT
j_call: TRBJ2-1; v_call: TRBV2; clone_size: few; d_call: .; cdr3_aa: CASSAGDNEQFF; cdr3_nt: TGTGCCAGCAGTGCCGGTGACAATGAGCAGTTCTTC
j_call: TRBJ2-7; v_call: TRBV2; clone_size: few; d_call: .; cdr3_aa: CASSEVQLNLYEQYF; cdr3_nt: TGTGCCAGCAGTGAAGTACAGTTAAATCTCTACGAGCAGTACTTC
j_call: TRBJ1-3; v_call: TRBV6-1; clone_size: .; d_call: .; cdr3_aa: CASSDRDRSSGNTIYF; cdr3_nt: TGTGCCAGCAGTGACAGAGATCGAAGCTCTGGAAACACCATATATTTT
j_call: TRBJ1-4; v_call: TRBV5-1; clone_size: medium-sized; d_call: TRBD1; cdr3_aa: CASSIQGHGEKLFF; cdr3_nt: TGCGCCAGCAGCATACAGGGGCACGGGGAAAAACTGTTTTTT
j_call: TRBJ2-7; v_call: TRBV6-5; clone_size: few; d_call: .; cdr3_aa: CASSYGGGASYEQYF; cdr3_nt: TGTGCCAGCAGTTACGGCGGCGGAGCCTCCTACGAGCAGTACTTC
j_call: TRBJ1-5; v_call: TRBV6-1; clone_size: few; d_call: .; cdr3_aa: CASREKVNQPQHF; cdr3_nt: TGTGCCAGCAGGGAGAAAGTCAATCAGCCCCAGCATTTT
j_call: TRBJ1-5; v_call: TRBV28; clone_size: .; d_call: TRBD1; cdr3_aa: CASSLWGQGRQPQHF; cdr3_nt: TGTGCCAGCAGTTTATGGGGACAGGGTCGTCAGCCCCAGCATTTT
j_call: TRBJ1-6; v_call: TRBV11-3; clone_size: .; d_call: .; cdr3_aa: CASSQDFGRDSPLHF; cdr3_nt: TGTGCCAGCAGCCAGGATTTTGGGCGTGATTCACCCCTCCACTTT
j_call: TRBJ2-1; v_call: TRBV9; clone_size: .; d_call: TRBD1; cdr3_aa: CASSGGTGSSYNEQFF; cdr3_nt: TGTGCCAGCAGCGGAGGGACAGGCAGCTCCTACAATGAGCAGTTCTTC
j_call: TRBJ2-6; v_call: TRBV6-1; clone_size: few; d_call: .; cdr3_aa: CASSELSGANVLTF; cdr3_nt: TGTGCCAGCAGTGAACTCTCTGGGGCCAACGTCCTGACTTTC
j_call: TRBJ1-2; v_call: TRBV6-1; clone_size: many; d_call: .; cdr3_aa: CASSGPQEGWEGYTF; cdr3_nt: TGTGCCAGCAGTGGTCCACAGGAAGGGTGGGAGGGCTACACCTTC
j_call: TRBJ2-7; v_call: TRBV7-9; clone_size: .; d_call: TRBD2; cdr3_aa: CASSRSGSAYEQYF; cdr3_nt: TGTGCCAGCAGCCGAAGCGGGAGTGCATACGAGCAGTACTTC
j_call: TRBJ2-2; v_call: TRBV28; clone_size: few; d_call: .; cdr3_aa: CASGTSNTGELFF; cdr3_nt: TGTGCCAGCGGGACATCGAACACCGGGGAGCTGTTTTTT
j_call: TRBJ2-3; v_call: TRBV6-1; clone_size: few; d_call: TRBD1; cdr3_aa: CASSRDRDDTQYF; cdr3_nt: TGTGCCAGCAGTCGGGACAGGGACGATACGCAGTATTTT
j_call: TRBJ2-2; v_call: TRBV6-4; clone_size: few; d_call: .; cdr3_aa: CASSSRGGATGELFF; cdr3_nt: TGTGCCAGCAGCTCGAGAGGGGGTGCCACCGGGGAGCTGTTTTTT
j_call: TRBJ1-5; v_call: TRBV11-1; clone_size: .; d_call: .; cdr3_aa: CASSLGSGTTNQPQHF; cdr3_nt: TGTGCCAGCAGCTTAGGGTCGGGGACAACTAATCAGCCCCAGCATTTT